The clone carrying this T cell receptor beta chain was seen at least ten times. Its target is unknown. The TCR beta CDR3 regions underwent amplification using RNA transcripts as the source. The HTBI primer set was used in a first-round RT-PCR of the TCR CDR3. Via MiXCR, TCRdb re-called the multiplex PCR reads, giving one row per CDR3 protein. The data hold 600,000 to 650,000 distinct CDR3 sequences, with 15% to 20% observed a single time. This sample was taken from a study of T cells in Graves' hyperthyroidism and ophthalmopathy. If no ophthalmopathy progression occurred within 18 months, Graves' hyperthyroidism was stable. Thyroid ultrasound and orbital computed tomography, with clinical symptoms and serum thyroxine and TRAb, informed diagnoses. The CDR3 length is 13 residues. CDR1 and CDR2 (germline): GTSNPN, SVGIG (reference sequence). V lost 0 bases and J lost 3, with 8 bases in between. Study-level points and caveats: Within blood appeared most thyroid clonotypes that had expanded above 0.001. Median prediction lead before ophthalmopathy onset was around 6.9 months with the model.

The chain joins TRBV30 to TRBJ1-1; D gene unclear. This TCR came from a woman aged 30 to 39 with Graves' hyperthyroidism. The sequenced material came from blood. The CDR3 is CAWSVWMDTEAFF. In DNA form, the CDR3 reads TGTGCCTGGAGTGTATGGATGGACACTGAAGCTTTCTTT.